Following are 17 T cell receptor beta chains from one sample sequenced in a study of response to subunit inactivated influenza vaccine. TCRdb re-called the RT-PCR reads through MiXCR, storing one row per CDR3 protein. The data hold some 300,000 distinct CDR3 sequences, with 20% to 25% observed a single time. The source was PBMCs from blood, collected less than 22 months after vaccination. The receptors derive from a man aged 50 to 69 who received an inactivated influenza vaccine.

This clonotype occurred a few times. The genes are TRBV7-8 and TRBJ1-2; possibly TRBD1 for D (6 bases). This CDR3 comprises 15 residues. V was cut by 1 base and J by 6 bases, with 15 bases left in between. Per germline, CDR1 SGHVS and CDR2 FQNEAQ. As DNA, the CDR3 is TGTGCCAGCAGCTTAGGTCGTACAGGGTGGGATGGCTACACCTTC. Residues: CASSLGRTGWDGYTF.

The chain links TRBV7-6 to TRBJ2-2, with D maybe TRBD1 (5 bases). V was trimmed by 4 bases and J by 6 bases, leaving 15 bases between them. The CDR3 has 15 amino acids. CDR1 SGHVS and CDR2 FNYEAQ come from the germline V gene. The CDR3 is CASSSLFRGAGELFF. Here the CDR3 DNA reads TGTGCCAGCAGCTCCCTCTTTAGGGGTGCCGGGGAGCTGTTTTTT.

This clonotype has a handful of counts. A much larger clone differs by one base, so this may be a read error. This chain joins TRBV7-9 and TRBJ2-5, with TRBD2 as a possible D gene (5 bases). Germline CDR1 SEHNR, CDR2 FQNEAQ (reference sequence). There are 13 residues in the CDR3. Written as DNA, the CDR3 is TGTGCCGGCAGCTTAGCGCTTGGAGAGACCCAGTACTTC. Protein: CAGSLALGETQYF. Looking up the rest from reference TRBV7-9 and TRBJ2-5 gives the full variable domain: DTGVSQNPRHKITKRGQNVTFRCDPISEHNRLYWYRQTLGQGPEFLTYFQNEAQLEKSRLLSDRFSAERPKGSFSTLEIQRTEQGDSAMYLCAGSLALGETQYFGPGTRLLVL.

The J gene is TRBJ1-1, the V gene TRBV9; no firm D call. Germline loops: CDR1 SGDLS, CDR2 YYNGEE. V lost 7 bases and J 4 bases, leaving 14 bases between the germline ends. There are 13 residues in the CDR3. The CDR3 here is CASRRAGSTEAFF. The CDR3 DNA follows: TGTGCCAGCCGGAGGGCCGGGAGCACTGAAGCTTTCTTT.

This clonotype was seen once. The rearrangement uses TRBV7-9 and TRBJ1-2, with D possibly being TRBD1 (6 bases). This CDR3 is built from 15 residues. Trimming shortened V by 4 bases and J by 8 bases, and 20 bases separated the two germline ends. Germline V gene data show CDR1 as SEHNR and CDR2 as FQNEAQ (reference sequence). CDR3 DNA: TGTGCCAGCAGCTCCTTAGGGGGAACTCTCGGCGGCTACACCTTC. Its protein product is CASSSLGGTLGGYTF.

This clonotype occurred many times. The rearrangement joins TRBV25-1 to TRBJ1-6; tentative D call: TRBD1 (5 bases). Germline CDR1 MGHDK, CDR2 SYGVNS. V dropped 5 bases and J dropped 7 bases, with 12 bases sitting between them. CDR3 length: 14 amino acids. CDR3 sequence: CASSQWEGNSPLHF. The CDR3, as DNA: TGTGCCAGCAGTCAATGGGAGGGGAATTCACCCCTCCACTTT.

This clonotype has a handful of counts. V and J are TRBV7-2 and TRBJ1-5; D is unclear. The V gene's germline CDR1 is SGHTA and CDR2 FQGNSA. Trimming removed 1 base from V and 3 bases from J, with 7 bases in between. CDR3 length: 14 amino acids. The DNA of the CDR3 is TGTGCCAGCAGCTTAGTGCGAGTCAATCAGCCCCAGCATTTT. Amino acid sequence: CASSLVRVNQPQHF.

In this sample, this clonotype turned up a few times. The CDR3 nucleotides read TGTGCCAGCAGCCAAGTTCCTCCCGCAAACAGGGATGGCTACACCTTC. Amino acid sequence: CASSQVPPANRDGYTF. J is TRBJ1-2 and V is TRBV4-2, with a tentative D call TRBD1 (6 bases). The CDR3 totals 16 residues. Germline loops: CDR1 LGHNA, CDR2 YNFKEQ. The V and J ends lost 1 base and 6 bases respectively, with 18 bases between them.

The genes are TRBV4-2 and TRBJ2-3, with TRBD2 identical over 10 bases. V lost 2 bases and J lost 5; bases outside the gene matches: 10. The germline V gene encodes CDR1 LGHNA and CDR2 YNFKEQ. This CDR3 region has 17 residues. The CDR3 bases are TGTGCCAGCAGCCAAAGGGGCCTAGCGGGAGCTGGAGATACGCAGTATTTT. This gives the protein CASSQRGLAGAGDTQYF.

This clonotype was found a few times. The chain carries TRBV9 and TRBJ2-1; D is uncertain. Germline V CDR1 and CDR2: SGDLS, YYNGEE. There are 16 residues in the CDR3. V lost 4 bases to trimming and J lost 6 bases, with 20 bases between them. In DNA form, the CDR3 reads TGTGCCAGCAGCCCACAGAGACTCCTTAAGGGCAATGAGCAGTTCTTC. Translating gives CASSPQRLLKGNEQFF.

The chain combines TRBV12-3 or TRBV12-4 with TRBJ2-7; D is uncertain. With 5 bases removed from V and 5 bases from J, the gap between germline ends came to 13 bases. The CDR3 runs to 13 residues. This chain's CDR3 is CASSLGPKDEQYF. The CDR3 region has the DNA TGTGCCAGCAGTCTAGGGCCGAAAGACGAGCAGTACTTC.

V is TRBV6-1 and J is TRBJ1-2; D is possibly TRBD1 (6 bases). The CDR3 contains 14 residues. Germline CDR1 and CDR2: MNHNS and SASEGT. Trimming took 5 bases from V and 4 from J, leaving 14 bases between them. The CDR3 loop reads CASSRTGSGYGYTF. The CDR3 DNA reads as TGTGCCAGCAGTCGAACAGGGTCTGGCTATGGCTACACCTTC.

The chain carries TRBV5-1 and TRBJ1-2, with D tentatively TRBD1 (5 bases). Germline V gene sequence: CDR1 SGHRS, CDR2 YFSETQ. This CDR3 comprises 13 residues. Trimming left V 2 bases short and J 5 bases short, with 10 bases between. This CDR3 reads CASSLGDWYGYTF. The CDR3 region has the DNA TGCGCCAGCAGCTTAGGGGATTGGTATGGCTACACCTTC. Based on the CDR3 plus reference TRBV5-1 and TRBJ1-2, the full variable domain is KAGVTQTPRYLIKTRGQQVTLSCSPISGHRSVSWYQQTPGQGLQFLFEYFSETQRNKGNFPGRFSGRQFSNSRSEMNVSTLELGDSALYLCASSLGDWYGYTFGSGTRLTVV.

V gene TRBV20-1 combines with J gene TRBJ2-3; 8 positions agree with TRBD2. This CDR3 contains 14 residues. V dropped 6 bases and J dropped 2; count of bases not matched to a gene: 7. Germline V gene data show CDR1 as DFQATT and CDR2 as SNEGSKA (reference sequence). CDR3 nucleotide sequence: TGCAGTGCCCGACTAGCGAGAGTCACAGATACGCAGTATTTT. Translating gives CSARLARVTDTQYF.

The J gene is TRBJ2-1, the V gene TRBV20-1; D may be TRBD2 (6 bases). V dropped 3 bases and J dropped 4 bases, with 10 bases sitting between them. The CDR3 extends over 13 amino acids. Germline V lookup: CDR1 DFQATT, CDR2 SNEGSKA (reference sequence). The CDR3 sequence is CSARRDGYNEQFF. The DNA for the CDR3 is TGCAGTGCTAGGCGGGACGGATACAATGAGCAGTTCTTC.

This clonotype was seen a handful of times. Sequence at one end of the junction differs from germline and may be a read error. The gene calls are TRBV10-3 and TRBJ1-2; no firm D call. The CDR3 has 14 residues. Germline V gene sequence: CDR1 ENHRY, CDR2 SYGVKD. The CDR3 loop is CAISEIAWASSLGF. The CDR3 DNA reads TGTGCCATCAGTGAGATAGCCTGGGCAAGTAGCCTCGGATTC.

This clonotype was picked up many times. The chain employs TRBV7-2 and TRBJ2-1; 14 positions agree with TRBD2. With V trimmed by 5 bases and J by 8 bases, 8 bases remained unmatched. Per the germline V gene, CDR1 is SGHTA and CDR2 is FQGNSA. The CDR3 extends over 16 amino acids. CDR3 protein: CASSRTGTSGSYEQFF. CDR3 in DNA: TGTGCCAGCAGCAGGACCGGGACTAGCGGGAGCTATGAGCAGTTCTTC.